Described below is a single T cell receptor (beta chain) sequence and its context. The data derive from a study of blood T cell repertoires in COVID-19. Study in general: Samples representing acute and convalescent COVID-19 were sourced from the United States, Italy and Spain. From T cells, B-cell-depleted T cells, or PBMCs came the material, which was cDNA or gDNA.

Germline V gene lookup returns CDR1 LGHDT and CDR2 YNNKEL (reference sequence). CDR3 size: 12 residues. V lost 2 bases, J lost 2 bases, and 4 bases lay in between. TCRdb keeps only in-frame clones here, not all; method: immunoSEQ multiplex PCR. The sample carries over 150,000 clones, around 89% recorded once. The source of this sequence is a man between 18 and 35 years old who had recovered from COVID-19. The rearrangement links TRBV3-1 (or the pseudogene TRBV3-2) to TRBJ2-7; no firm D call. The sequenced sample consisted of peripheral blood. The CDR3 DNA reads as TGTGCCAGCAGCCAAACTGCCTACGAGCAGTACTTC. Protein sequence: CASSQTAYEQYF.